The rows below give T cell receptor beta chains drawn from one sample of a study of CD8+CD57+ T cells in acquired aplastic anemia. TCRdb re-called the reads with MiXCR, one entry per CDR3 protein. Altogether roughly 61,000 distinct CDR3 sequences are present, approximately 50% being singletons, with the ten largest covering 16%. The specimen sequenced was sorted CD4+, CD8+, or CD8+CD57+ T cells (not recorded which) from PBMCs. Receptors originate from a human donor with aplastic anemia. Both conserved end residues are part of each CDR3. Fields, in order: J gene, clone size, D gene, V gene, CDR3 protein, CDR3 DNA. D genes are given only for firm matches. Size is stated for part of the rows, as once, few or many counts, or as a class when the clone is expanded.

j_gene: TRBJ1-4; abundance: medium-sized; d_gene: -; v_gene: TRBV25-1; CDR3aa: CASSEWVGGGEKLFF; CDR3nt: TGTGCCAGCAGTGAATGGGTAGGGGGAGGTGAAAAACTGTTTTTT
j_gene: TRBJ1-6; abundance: -; d_gene: -; v_gene: TRBV12-5; CDR3aa: CASRREAGNSPLHF; CDR3nt: TGTGCTAGCCGTAGGGAGGCAGGGAATTCACCCCTCCACTTT
j_gene: TRBJ1-5; abundance: -; d_gene: -; v_gene: TRBV15; CDR3aa: CATSSRRGANQPQHF; CDR3nt: TGTGCCACCAGCTCGAGACGGGGGGCCAATCAGCCCCAGCATTTT
j_gene: TRBJ1-6; abundance: many; d_gene: -; v_gene: TRBV27; CDR3aa: CASSSSPSSYNSPLHF; CDR3nt: TGTGCCAGCAGCTCAAGCCCGAGCTCCTATAATTCACCCCTCCACTTT
j_gene: TRBJ1-2; abundance: -; d_gene: -; v_gene: TRBV7-9; CDR3aa: CASQGGPPNGYTF; CDR3nt: TGTGCCAGCCAGGGTGGGCCCCCAAATGGCTACACCTTC
j_gene: TRBJ1-1; abundance: many; d_gene: TRBD1; v_gene: TRBV5-5; CDR3aa: CASSLVGTGNTEAFF; CDR3nt: TGTGCCAGCAGCTTGGTAGGGACAGGGAACACTGAAGCTTTCTTT
j_gene: TRBJ1-2; abundance: many; d_gene: -; v_gene: TRBV3-1; CDR3aa: CASSQDDYFYGYTF; CDR3nt: TGTGCCAGCAGCCAAGATGACTACTTCTATGGCTACACCTTC
j_gene: TRBJ1-2; abundance: many; d_gene: TRBD1; v_gene: TRBV9; CDR3aa: CASSPRTGGIFYGYTF; CDR3nt: TGTGCCAGCAGCCCCAGGACAGGGGGCATTTTCTATGGCTACACCTTC
j_gene: TRBJ2-1; abundance: few; d_gene: -; v_gene: TRBV30; CDR3aa: CAWSADGSSYNEQFF; CDR3nt: TGTGCCTGGAGTGCGGACGGGAGCTCCTACAATGAGCAGTTCTTC
j_gene: TRBJ1-6; abundance: many; d_gene: -; v_gene: TRBV27; CDR3aa: CASSLVGRRPLHF; CDR3nt: TGTGCCAGCAGTTTAGTGGGCAGGCGACCCCTCCACTTT
j_gene: TRBJ2-2; abundance: -; d_gene: -; v_gene: TRBV27; CDR3aa: CASSFEFPGELFF; CDR3nt: TGTGCCAGCAGTTTCGAGTTCCCCGGGGAGCTGTTTTTT
j_gene: TRBJ1-2; abundance: once; d_gene: -; v_gene: TRBV15; CDR3aa: CATSRGRVDYGYTF; CDR3nt: TGTGCCACCAGCAGAGGCAGGGTGGACTATGGCTACACCTTC
j_gene: TRBJ1-1; abundance: many; d_gene: -; v_gene: TRBV7-2; CDR3aa: CASSVTDGYTEAFF; CDR3nt: TGTGCCAGCAGCGTAACGGACGGGTACACTGAAGCTTTCTTT
j_gene: TRBJ1-6; abundance: -; d_gene: -; v_gene: TRBV10-3; CDR3aa: CAVQGSYNSPLHF; CDR3nt: TGTGCCGTACAGGGATCCTATAATTCACCCCTCCACTTT
j_gene: TRBJ1-2; abundance: -; d_gene: TRBD1; v_gene: TRBV2; CDR3aa: CASRSTGEGYTF; CDR3nt: TGTGCCAGCAGGTCGACAGGGGAAGGCTACACCTTC
j_gene: TRBJ2-7; abundance: -; d_gene: -; v_gene: TRBV5-1; CDR3aa: CASSLTAEAYEQYF; CDR3nt: TGCGCCAGCAGCCTCACCGCCGAGGCCTACGAGCAGTACTTC
j_gene: TRBJ1-6; abundance: medium-sized; d_gene: -; v_gene: TRBV2; CDR3aa: CASSEASSGLSPLHF; CDR3nt: TGTGCCAGCAGTGAAGCATCGTCAGGGCTTTCACCCCTCCACTTT
j_gene: TRBJ2-7; abundance: once; d_gene: -; v_gene: TRBV10-3; CDR3aa: CAISDQASLYEQYF; CDR3nt: TGTGCCATCAGTGACCAGGCATCTCTCTACGAGCAGTACTTC
j_gene: TRBJ1-1; abundance: -; d_gene: TRBD1; v_gene: TRBV7-2; CDR3aa: CASSLEGAGSAFF; CDR3nt: TGTGCCAGCAGCTTAGAGGGGGCAGGGTCAGCTTTCTTT
j_gene: TRBJ2-3; abundance: -; d_gene: -; v_gene: TRBV2; CDR3aa: CASSGLGDTQYF; CDR3nt: TGTGCCAGCAGTGGGCTGGGAGATACGCAGTATTTT
j_gene: TRBJ2-7; abundance: -; d_gene: -; v_gene: TRBV7-9; CDR3aa: CASRVAGAGEQYF; CDR3nt: TGTGCCAGCAGGGTTGCGGGGGCTGGGGAGCAGTACTTC
j_gene: TRBJ2-5; abundance: -; d_gene: -; v_gene: TRBV2; CDR3aa: CASRAREDLQETQYF; CDR3nt: TGTGCCAGCAGGGCTCGTGAGGATCTCCAAGAGACCCAGTACTTC
j_gene: TRBJ2-3; abundance: -; d_gene: -; v_gene: TRBV5-5; CDR3aa: CASSLVGGGTDTQYF; CDR3nt: TGTGCCAGCAGCTTGGTCGGAGGGGGTACAGATACGCAGTATTTT
j_gene: TRBJ2-3; abundance: few; d_gene: -; v_gene: TRBV19; CDR3aa: CASSTGPDTQYF; CDR3nt: TGTGCCAGTAGTACGGGCCCGGATACGCAGTATTTT
j_gene: TRBJ1-2; abundance: -; d_gene: -; v_gene: TRBV2; CDR3aa: CASSVGSDYGYTF; CDR3nt: TGTGCCAGCAGTGTCGGCTCTGACTATGGCTACACCTTC
j_gene: TRBJ2-7; abundance: -; d_gene: TRBD2; v_gene: TRBV2; CDR3aa: CASRTSGSYEQYF; CDR3nt: TGTGCCAGCAGAACTAGCGGGAGTTACGAGCAGTACTTC
j_gene: TRBJ2-6; abundance: -; d_gene: -; v_gene: TRBV19; CDR3aa: CASSSQLANVLTF; CDR3nt: TGTGCCAGTAGTAGTCAGCTAGCCAACGTCCTGACTTTC
j_gene: TRBJ2-7; abundance: -; d_gene: -; v_gene: TRBV4-2; CDR3aa: CASSQSGNYEQYF; CDR3nt: TGTGCCAGCAGCCAATCAGGGAACTACGAGCAGTACTTC
j_gene: TRBJ1-2; abundance: -; d_gene: -; v_gene: TRBV29-1; CDR3aa: CSFLEDYGYTF; CDR3nt: TGCAGCTTTTTAGAAGATTATGGCTACACCTTC
j_gene: TRBJ1-2; abundance: -; d_gene: TRBD1; v_gene: TRBV10-3; CDR3aa: CAISGQGAGGYTF; CDR3nt: TGTGCCATCAGTGGACAGGGGGCGGGAGGCTACACCTTC
j_gene: TRBJ2-5; abundance: -; d_gene: -; v_gene: TRBV12-3/TRBV12-4; CDR3aa: CASSLEREAQYF; CDR3nt: TGTGCCAGCAGTTTAGAAAGGGAGGCCCAGTACTTC
j_gene: TRBJ1-1; abundance: many; d_gene: -; v_gene: TRBV20-1; CDR3aa: CSARDRHFMNTEAFF; CDR3nt: TGCAGTGCTAGAGATCGGCATTTCATGAACACTGAAGCTTTCTTT
j_gene: TRBJ2-1; abundance: many; d_gene: TRBD1; v_gene: TRBV11-2; CDR3aa: CASSGQVFGLDEQFF; CDR3nt: TGTGCCAGCAGCGGACAGGTATTCGGTTTGGATGAGCAGTTCTTC
j_gene: TRBJ2-7; abundance: -; d_gene: TRBD1; v_gene: TRBV24-1; CDR3aa: CATSGGQGSYEQYF; CDR3nt: TGTGCCACCAGTGGGGGACAGGGGTCGTACGAGCAGTACTTC
j_gene: TRBJ2-1; abundance: -; d_gene: -; v_gene: TRBV19; CDR3aa: CASSMGTNEQFF; CDR3nt: TGTGCCAGTAGTATGGGTACCAATGAGCAGTTCTTC
j_gene: TRBJ2-6; abundance: -; d_gene: -; v_gene: TRBV10-1; CDR3aa: CASSPGAGANVLTF; CDR3nt: TGCGCCAGCTCCCCTGGTGCTGGGGCCAACGTCCTGACTTTC
j_gene: TRBJ2-1; abundance: many; d_gene: -; v_gene: TRBV5-4; CDR3aa: CASSWRGSYNEQFF; CDR3nt: TGTGCCAGCAGCTGGAGGGGCTCCTACAATGAGCAGTTCTTC
j_gene: TRBJ1-6; abundance: once; d_gene: -; v_gene: TRBV2; CDR3aa: CASRLTGRDSPLHF; CDR3nt: TGTGCCAGCAGACTTACAGGGAGGGATTCACCCCTCCACTTT
j_gene: TRBJ2-7; abundance: once; d_gene: -; v_gene: TRBV5-1; CDR3aa: CARSLEQGGSYEQYF; CDR3nt: TGCGCCCGCAGCTTGGAACAGGGAGGGTCCTACGAGCAGTACTTC
j_gene: TRBJ1-2; abundance: few; d_gene: TRBD1; v_gene: TRBV29-1; CDR3aa: CSTSRTGAGGYTF; CDR3nt: TGCAGCACCTCGCGGACAGGGGCTGGTGGCTACACCTTC
j_gene: TRBJ1-1; abundance: -; d_gene: TRBD1; v_gene: TRBV20-1; CDR3aa: CSAYSGQGVLAFF; CDR3nt: TGCAGTGCTTACTCGGGACAGGGGGTTTTAGCTTTCTTT
j_gene: TRBJ2-3; abundance: -; d_gene: -; v_gene: TRBV13; CDR3aa: CASSLGMSTDTQYF; CDR3nt: TGTGCCAGCAGCTTAGGCATGAGCACAGATACGCAGTATTTT
j_gene: TRBJ2-1; abundance: -; d_gene: TRBD2; v_gene: TRBV2; CDR3aa: CASRAGTSNEQFF; CDR3nt: TGTGCCAGCAGGGCCGGGACTAGCAATGAGCAGTTCTTC
j_gene: TRBJ1-1; abundance: -; d_gene: -; v_gene: TRBV2; CDR3aa: CASIWVHEAFF; CDR3nt: TGTGCCAGCATCTGGGTACATGAAGCTTTCTTT
j_gene: TRBJ2-1; abundance: many; d_gene: -; v_gene: TRBV7-9; CDR3aa: CASSFASGINEQFF; CDR3nt: TGTGCCAGCAGCTTTGCTAGTGGTATCAATGAGCAGTTCTTC
j_gene: TRBJ2-7; abundance: -; d_gene: -; v_gene: TRBV9; CDR3aa: CASSPDFREQYF; CDR3nt: TGTGCCAGCAGCCCGGACTTCAGGGAGCAGTACTTC
j_gene: TRBJ2-3; abundance: once; d_gene: TRBD1; v_gene: TRBV5-1; CDR3aa: CASSVGGTGPDTQYF; CDR3nt: TGCGCCAGCAGCGTTGGTGGGACAGGGCCAGATACGCAGTATTTT
j_gene: TRBJ2-1; abundance: many; d_gene: -; v_gene: TRBV6-1; CDR3aa: CASSRDPMSSYNEQFF; CDR3nt: TGTGCCAGCAGCCGCGACCCCATGAGCTCCTACAATGAGCAGTTCTTC
j_gene: TRBJ2-5; abundance: -; d_gene: TRBD1; v_gene: TRBV19; CDR3aa: CASSMDRGQTQYF; CDR3nt: TGTGCCAGTAGTATGGACAGGGGGCAGACCCAGTACTTC
j_gene: TRBJ1-6; abundance: -; d_gene: -; v_gene: TRBV6-5; CDR3aa: CASILHGSYNSPLHF; CDR3nt: TGTGCCAGCATTTTACACGGCTCCTATAATTCACCCCTCCACTTT
j_gene: TRBJ1-1; abundance: -; d_gene: -; v_gene: TRBV10-3; CDR3aa: CAISERGRRTEAFF; CDR3nt: TGTGCCATCAGTGAAAGGGGTCGAAGGACTGAAGCTTTCTTT
j_gene: TRBJ2-3; abundance: few; d_gene: TRBD1; v_gene: TRBV2; CDR3aa: CASARGITDTQYF; CDR3nt: TGTGCCAGCGCCAGGGGGATCACAGATACGCAGTATTTT